The 20 T cell receptor beta chains below come from one sample, sequenced in a study of blood T cells in healthy people across ages. Primers used in a second PCR of about 6 to 12 cycles were a sample-barcoded 5' primer and a J-beta primer mix. TCRdb ran MiXCR on the 5' RACE reads and lists one entry per CDR3 protein. The sample shows about 560,000 distinct CDR3 sequences, roughly a quarter of them seen only once. The sample was also reused in another study, on T cells of mothers and their children.

What was sequenced was blood. The receptors were sampled from a boy aged 2 to 10 in good health.

This clonotype was picked up a small number of times. The chain has TRBV7-9 and TRBJ2-1; TRBD2 might be the D (6 bases). The CDR3 runs 12 residues. V was cut by 2 bases and J by 10 bases, with 9 bases left in between. In germline, CDR1 is SEHNR, CDR2 FQNEAQ (reference sequence). CDR3 nucleotides: TGTGCCAGCAGCTTACCCGGGGGAGAGCAGTTCTTC. Encoded protein: CASSLPGGEQFF.

V and J are TRBV10-3 and TRBJ1-2; 8 bases fit TRBD1. The CDR3 extends over 14 amino acids. Germline V CDR1 and CDR2: ENHRY, SYGVKD. V gave up 0 bases and J gave up 3 bases; unmatched junction bases: 0. In DNA form, the CDR3 reads TGTGCCATCAGTGAGTCGGGACAGGACTATGGCTACACCTTC. Translated, it gives CAISESGQDYGYTF.

The chain has TRBV12-3 or TRBV12-4 and TRBJ1-4; D possibly corresponds to TRBD1 (5 bases). V dropped 3 bases and J dropped 0 bases, with 14 bases sitting between them. There are 17 residues in the CDR3. The CDR3 loop reads CASSLNPQGPTNEKLFF. For the CDR3, the DNA is TGTGCCAGCAGTTTGAACCCCCAGGGTCCAACTAATGAAAAACTGTTTTTT.

This clonotype was found a few times. This rearrangement joins TRBV7-8 to TRBJ2-2, with 12 positions matching TRBD2. This CDR3 has 17 amino acids. The ends lost 5 bases at V and 0 bases at J; junction bases unmatched: 4. Per germline, CDR1 SGHVS and CDR2 FQNEAQ. CDR3 coding DNA: TGTGCCAGCAGCCCACGGACTAGCGGGGCGAACACCGGGGAGCTGTTTTTT. This translates into CASSPRTSGANTGELFF.

This clonotype was found a few times. The chain recombines TRBV5-6 with TRBJ2-3; 9 bases match TRBD2. Germline CDR1 is SGHDT and CDR2 is YYEEEE. The CDR3 consists of 16 residues. The trim removed 2 bases at V and 5 bases at J, leaving 9 bases unmatched. CDR3 nucleotides: TGTGCCAGCAGCTTTAACGGCGGGAGGGCCCAAGATACGCAGTATTTT. This encodes CASSFNGGRAQDTQYF. Drawing the rest from reference TRBV5-6 and TRBJ2-3, the complete variable domain is DAGVTQSPTHLIKTRGQQVTLRCSPKSGHDTVSWYQQALGQGPQFIFQYYEEEERQRGNFPDRFSGHQFPNYSSELNVNALLLGDSALYLCASSFNGGRAQDTQYFGPGTRLTVL.

This clonotype was counted many times. The chain recombines TRBV29-1 with TRBJ2-5; D perhaps matches TRBD1 (5 bases). The CDR3 is 14 residues long. The V and J ends lost 5 bases and 2 bases respectively, with 15 bases between them. Looked up from germline, CDR1 is SQVTM and CDR2 is ANQGSEA. The DNA for the CDR3 is TGCAGCGTTTCGGACACAAAGGGGCAAGAGACCCAGTACTTC. Translated: CSVSDTKGQETQYF.

The V and J genes are TRBV3-1 and TRBJ2-7; 7 bases are shared with TRBD2. Germline V lookup: CDR1 LGHDT, CDR2 YNNKEL (reference sequence). The CDR3 has 13 residues. Trimming cost V 4 bases and J 6 bases; bases outside gene matches: 6. CDR3 protein: CASSLTSACEQYF. The DNA of the CDR3 is TGTGCCAGCAGCCTAACTAGCGCCTGCGAGCAGTACTTC.

The V and J genes are TRBV9 and TRBJ2-3, with D perhaps being TRBD1 or TRBD2 (5 bases each). This CDR3 is built from 14 residues. Germline CDR1 SGDLS, CDR2 YYNGEE. Between the trimmed V and J ends, which lost 2 bases and 3 bases, there was a span of 10 bases. The CDR3 region is CASSVGTGTDTQYF. The CDR3 DNA reads TGTGCCAGCAGCGTTGGGACGGGAACAGATACGCAGTATTTT. Using reference TRBV9 and TRBJ2-3 for the parts outside the CDR3, the full variable domain is DSGVTQTPKHLITATGQRVTLRCSPRSGDLSVYWYQQSLDQGLQFLIQYYNGEERAKGNILERFSAQQFPDLHSELNLSSLELGDSALYFCASSVGTGTDTQYFGPGTRLTVL.

In regard to this clonotype: One junction end disagrees with the germline gene, perhaps due to a read error. The genes are TRBV20-1 and TRBJ1-1, with TRBD1 as a possible D gene (5 bases). The CDR3 loop spans 18 amino acids. Looked up from germline, CDR1 is DFQATT and CDR2 is SNEGSKA (reference sequence). CDR3 coding DNA: TGCAGTGCTAGAGCGTCGGACGGTAATAGGATGCTGGACACTGAAGCGTTCTTT. Encoded protein: CSARASDGNRMLDTEAFF.

This clonotype showed up just a few times. The rearrangement uses TRBV5-1 and TRBJ1-2, with TRBD1 identical over 8 bases. The CDR3 spans 14 residues. Germline V gene sequence: CDR1 SGHRS, CDR2 YFSETQ. J lost 4 bases, V lost 2 bases, and 4 bases had no gene match. The CDR3 spells CASSFGQGGYGYTF. The CDR3 nucleotides read TGCGCCAGCAGCTTCGGACAGGGAGGCTATGGCTACACCTTC.

The CDR3 region has the DNA TGCAGTGCAAATCGTCCGGGGCTTACGAACACTGAAGCTTTCTTT. Its translation: CSANRPGLTNTEAFF. The chain is built from TRBV20-1 and TRBJ1-1, with a tentative D call TRBD1 (5 bases). V was cut by 6 bases and J by 1 base, with 18 bases left in between. The CDR3 extends over 15 amino acids. Germline lookup yields CDR1 DFQATT and CDR2 SNEGSKA (reference sequence).

This clonotype was recorded a few times. The CDR3 sequence is CSARDLSRGQETQYF. As DNA, the CDR3 is TGCAGTGCTAGAGATCTCTCCAGGGGCCAAGAGACCCAGTACTTC. V is TRBV20-1 and J is TRBJ2-5; a possible D gene is TRBD1 (6 bases). The CDR3 sequence is 15 residues long. CDR1 and CDR2 from the germline V gene are DFQATT and SNEGSKA (reference sequence). V lost 0 bases and J lost 1, with 12 bases in between.

This sequence joins TRBV20-1 and TRBJ2-2; D ambiguous. The CDR3 length is 13 residues. CDR1 and CDR2 from the germline V gene are DFQATT and SNEGSKA (reference sequence). Trimming cost V 6 bases and J 2 bases, with 10 bases left between them. This chain's CDR3 is CSAIQINTGELFF. The CDR3 nucleotides are TGCAGTGCGATTCAGATCAACACCGGGGAGCTGTTTTTT.

The CDR3 coding sequence is TGTGCCAGCAGTAAGAACAGGGGCTACTCCTACGAGCAGTACTTC. Translated, it gives CASSKNRGYSYEQYF. The V and J genes are TRBV25-1 and TRBJ2-7; 7 bases are a match to TRBD1. CDR3 length equals 15 residues. Germline V lookup: CDR1 MGHDK, CDR2 SYGVNS. The V segment lost 5 bases and the J segment 0 bases; nucleotides outside the gene matches: 7.

In this sample, this clonotype turned up many times. The chain has TRBV7-2 and TRBJ2-7, with 7 bases that match TRBD2. J was trimmed by 6 bases and V by 4 bases; bases with no gene match: 3. This CDR3 comprises 12 residues. CDR1 is SGHTA and CDR2 is FQGNSA in the germline V gene. The CDR3 sequence: CASSSRGGEQYF. In nucleotides, the CDR3 is TGTGCCAGCAGCTCCCGCGGGGGCGAGCAGTACTTC.

This clonotype was counted a few times. The rearrangement joins TRBV12-3 or TRBV12-4 to TRBJ2-5; D ambiguous. The CDR3 is 14 residues long. Trimming took 3 bases from V and 1 from J, leaving 9 bases between them. The CDR3: CASSLQAAQETQYF. Written as DNA, the CDR3 is TGTGCCAGCAGTTTGCAGGCGGCCCAAGAGACCCAGTACTTC.

The rearrangement links TRBV27 to TRBJ1-5, with D maybe TRBD1 (6 bases). V lost 5 bases and J lost 5, with 7 bases in between. The CDR3 is 12 amino acids. From germline, CDR1 is MNHEY and CDR2 SMNVEV (reference sequence). CDR3 loop: CASSNRDQPQHF. The DNA for the CDR3 is TGTGCCAGCAGTAACAGGGATCAGCCCCAGCATTTT.

V is TRBV5-5 and J is TRBJ2-7; 7 positions agree with TRBD1. The CDR3 contains 15 residues. With 3 bases clipped from V and 0 bases from J, the junction kept 6 bases outside the gene matches. The germline gives CDR1 SGHKS, CDR2 YYEKEE (reference sequence). CDR3 residues: CASSWLGTASYEQYF. The CDR3 DNA reads as TGTGCCAGCAGCTGGCTAGGGACAGCCTCCTACGAGCAGTACTTC.

J is TRBJ1-4 and V is TRBV5-1; D gene ambiguous. CDR3 length equals 14 residues. The V and J ends lost 0 bases and 7 bases respectively, with 10 bases between them. In germline, CDR1 is SGHRS, CDR2 YFSETQ. CDR3 in DNA: TGCGCCAGCAGCTTGGCGGGCAGCGGTGAAAAACTGTTTTTT. Its translation: CASSLAGSGEKLFF.

There are a few counts of this clonotype. The CDR3 region is CASSYGGSIGTNTEAFF. CDR3 DNA sequence: TGTGCCAGCAGTTACGGGGGGTCTATAGGAACAAACACTGAAGCTTTCTTT. This chain links TRBV6-5 with TRBJ1-1; D possibly corresponds to TRBD1 (5 bases). The CDR3 length is 17 residues. Germline assignment: CDR1 MNHEY and CDR2 SVGAGI. V lost 2 bases to trimming and J lost 2 bases, with 18 bases between them.